A selection of T cell receptor beta chains follows, all from one sample in a study of response to subunit inactivated influenza vaccine. TCRdb fed the RT-PCR reads into MiXCR, producing one record per CDR3 protein. Of about 500,000 distinct CDR3 sequences in the sample, roughly 7.6% were seen once. The material was PBMCs from blood, obtained around 2 years after vaccination. These receptors were taken from a man aged 50-75 years who received an inactivated influenza vaccine. Each CDR3 is given with its conserved first and last residue. The D gene is left open where the match is weak.

j_gene | v_gene | d_gene | CDR3aa
TRBJ2-5 | TRBV20-1 | TRBD2 | CSVNPSERDVETQYF
TRBJ2-7 | TRBV5-1 | NA | CASSGLGGRGSYEQYF
TRBJ2-1 | TRBV11-2 | TRBD2 | CASRSGRYNEQFF
TRBJ2-3 | TRBV5-5 | TRBD1 | CASSVGTDRTDTQYF
TRBJ2-3 | TRBV20-1 | NA | CSAVDRRGSTDTQYF
TRBJ2-1 | TRBV29-1 | NA | CSVGTYNEQFF
TRBJ2-5 | TRBV4-2 | NA | CASSQDRAETQYF
TRBJ2-2 | TRBV28 | TRBD1 | CASSSTGTGRTGELFF
TRBJ2-3 | TRBV29-1 | NA | CSVSLRGATDTQYF
TRBJ2-2 | TRBV20-1 | TRBD2 | CSANLAGSNTGELFF
TRBJ2-7 | TRBV27 | NA | CASSFFRRGYEQYF
TRBJ1-2 | TRBV11-2 | TRBD1 | CASSLAGGATF
TRBJ2-5 | TRBV20-1 | NA | CSAHPQGLRETQYF
TRBJ2-5 | TRBV20-1 | NA | CSAEPGHGRAQYF
TRBJ2-1 | TRBV28 | TRBD2 | CASSLASGSYNEQFF
TRBJ2-1 | TRBV20-1 | NA | CSANHFRIRVNEQFF
TRBJ2-4 | TRBV27 | NA | CASSNTGRAKNIQYF
TRBJ2-1 | TRBV25-1 | NA | CASSEFGSINEQFF